This T cell receptor beta chain is drawn from a study of technical replicates of blood from several donors. Losses at the gene ends were 3 bases for V and 5 bases for J; bases not matched to a gene: 5. There are 14 residues in the CDR3. CDR1 is SGHRS, CDR2 YFSETQ, per germline. Clones were sequenced by immunoSEQ multiplex PCR, and TCRdb holds only the in-frame ones, with some missing. The table records about 73,000 clones, roughly 90% of them present only once. This receptor was obtained from a human donor in good health. Some clones in this sample may be carry-over from other donors' samples. The chain recombines TRBV5-1 with TRBJ1-5; TRBD1 aligns across 7 bases. The specimen was PBMCs. CDR3 region: CASSSTGVDQPQHF. CDR3 sequence (DNA): TGCGCCAGCAGCTCTACAGGGGTGGATCAGCCCCAGCATTTT.